The 19 T cell receptor beta chains below all came from one sample that was sequenced in a study of cytomegalovirus exposure and HLA in healthy donors. It was with 60 Vbeta and 13 Jbeta primers that the PCR ran. Using immunoSEQ multiplex PCR, the repertoire was profiled, and TCRdb retains in-frame clones only, with some absent. The data show roughly 110,000 clones, around 85% seen once. The specimen sequenced was PBMCs. The receptor source for this set is a man aged 55 to 70 in good health and CMV-seronegative.

This chain links TRBV6-1 with TRBJ2-4; D unclear. CDR1 and CDR2 (germline): MNHNS, SASEGT. This CDR3 region has 15 residues. The V end lost 7 bases, the J end lost 0 bases, and 13 bases lay between the germline ends. The CDR3 is CASIVSALAKNIQYF. The CDR3 DNA reads TGTGCCAGCATCGTTTCAGCGCTAGCCAAAAACATTCAGTACTTC.

The genes are TRBV6-1 and TRBJ2-5, with 9 bases aligning to TRBD2. This CDR3 is 15 amino acids long. The V gene end was trimmed by 7 bases and the J gene end by 3 bases; junction bases not matched to a gene: 9. Germline CDR1 is MNHNS and CDR2 is SASEGT. The CDR3 sequence: CASTERAGGKETQYF. CDR3 bases: TGTGCCAGCACCGAACGAGCGGGGGGCAAAGAGACCCAGTACTTC.

The genes are TRBV5-1 and TRBJ1-3; D unclear. The CDR3 loop spans 13 amino acids. Germline CDR1 SGHRS, CDR2 YFSETQ. V lost 2 bases to trimming and J lost 4 bases, with 7 bases between them. CDR3 sequence reads: CASSFGEGNTIYF. The CDR3 nucleotides read TGCGCCAGCAGCTTTGGAGAAGGAAACACCATATATTTT.

The sample holds a few counts of this clone. V gene TRBV7-6 combines with J gene TRBJ2-3; 15 nucleotides line up with TRBD2. Germline V CDR1 and CDR2: SGHVS, FNYEAQ. V shed 4 bases and J 3 bases; nucleotides not matched to a gene: 5. This CDR3 spans 17 amino acids. The CDR3 DNA is TGTGCCAGCAGCTCTGGACTAGCGGGGGGGTCAACAGATACGCAGTATTTT. Translated: CASSSGLAGGSTDTQYF.

The chain has TRBV9 and TRBJ1-6, with 7 bases lining up with TRBD1. The CDR3 contains 15 residues. Germline assignment: CDR1 SGDLS and CDR2 YYNGEE. Trimming removed 4 bases from V and 7 bases from J; junction bases left unmatched: 8. The CDR3 sequence: CASSITGTENSPLHF. Written as DNA, the CDR3 is TGTGCCAGCAGCATAACCGGGACAGAAAATTCACCCCTCCACTTT.

The gene calls are TRBV5-8 and TRBJ1-5; TRBD1 agrees at 7 bases. The J segment lost 0 bases and the V segment lost 5 bases, leaving 5 bases of the junction unmatched. The CDR3 loop spans 15 amino acids. Germline V gene sequence: CDR1 SGHTS, CDR2 YDEGEE. The CDR3: CASRQGQYSNQPQHF. For the CDR3, the DNA is TGTGCCAGCAGACAGGGACAGTATAGCAATCAGCCCCAGCATTTT. The full variable domain, in which reference TRBV5-8 and TRBJ1-5 provide the parts outside the CDR3, is EAGVTQSPTHLIKTRGQQATLRCSPISGHTSVYWYQQALGLGLQFLLWYDEGEERNRGNFPPRFSGRQFPNYSSELNVNALELEDSALYLCASRQGQYSNQPQHFGDGTRLSIL.

The V call is TRBV7-3, the J call TRBJ2-5, with D possibly TRBD1 on 6 matching bases. The J call may be incorrect, as the DNA end agrees better with TRBJ2-7. The CDR3 covers 15 residues. Germline CDR1 SGHTA, CDR2 FQGTGA. The chain's CDR3 is CASSLMLGASYEQYF. The CDR3 coding sequence is TGTGCCAGCAGCTTAATGCTGGGGGCGAGCTACGAGCAGTACTTC.

This clone was seen more than once but under ten times. The chain combines TRBV5-4 with TRBJ1-6; no definite D call. The ends were cut back, 4 bases at V and 0 bases at J, with 14 bases in the middle. The CDR3 is made up of 17 amino acids. Germline V CDR1 and CDR2: SGHNT, YYREEE (reference sequence). The CDR3 is CASSGPGSSSYNSPLHF. CDR3 DNA: TGTGCCAGCAGCGGCCCGGGGTCCAGCTCCTATAATTCACCCCTCCACTTT.

The chain couples TRBV18 to TRBJ1-1, with TRBD1 as a possible D gene (5 bases). The ends were cut back, 2 bases at V and 4 bases at J, with 11 bases in the middle. The CDR3 contains 14 residues. The germline CDR1 and CDR2 sequences are KGHSH and LQKENI. CDR3 nucleotide sequence: TGTGCCAGCTCACCAGGGTCCGGGGGCACTGAAGCTTTCTTT. It is translated as CASSPGSGGTEAFF. Complete variable domain (other parts from reference TRBV18 and TRBJ1-1): NAGVMQNPRHLVRRRGQEARLRCSPMKGHSHVYWYRQLPEEGLKFMVYLQKENIIDESGMPKERFSAEFPKEGPSILRIQQVVRGDSAAYFCASSPGSGGTEAFFGQGTRLTVV.

This chain links TRBV6-5 with TRBJ2-7, with D possibly matching TRBD2 (6 bases). The CDR3 sequence is 13 residues long. CDR1 MNHEY and CDR2 SVGAGI come from the germline V gene. The V end was cut by 6 bases, the J end by 0 bases, with 9 bases between. The chain's CDR3 is CASRKGGSYEQYV. In DNA, the CDR3 is TGTGCCAGCAGGAAGGGAGGCTCCTACGAGCAGTACGTC.

This chain connects TRBV30 to TRBJ2-7, with a weak D call TRBD1 (6 bases). The CDR3 runs to 11 residues. Germline loops: CDR1 GTSNPN, CDR2 SVGIG (reference sequence). Trimming removed 1 base at V and 6 bases at J, with 7 bases between. The CDR3, as DNA: TGTGCCTGGAGTGGACAGGTCGAGCAGTACTTC. This encodes CAWSGQVEQYF.

This rearrangement joins TRBV18 to TRBJ1-6; TRBD1 matches 9 bases. The CDR3 spans 15 residues. Germline CDR1 reads KGHSH; CDR2 reads LQKENI. V trimming: 6 bases; J trimming: 4 bases; junction bases outside the gene matches: 4. The CDR3 here is CASSGTGSYNSPLHF. CDR3 DNA sequence: TGTGCCAGCTCGGGGACAGGGTCTTATAATTCACCCCTCCACTTT.

J is TRBJ1-1 and V is TRBV5-6; a possible D gene is TRBD1 (6 bases). The germline CDR1 and CDR2 sequences are SGHDT and YYEEEE. Trimming pared 3 bases from V and 4 bases from J, leaving 16 bases between. This CDR3 comprises 15 residues. CDR3: CASSSRQGMSTEAFF. The CDR3 region has the DNA TGTGCCAGCAGCTCTCGGCAGGGGATGAGCACTGAAGCTTTCTTT.

The V gene is TRBV6-4, the J gene TRBJ1-4; no definite D call. CDR1 is MRHNA, CDR2 SNTAGT, per germline. This CDR3 is built from 14 residues. Trimming pared 5 bases from V and 7 bases from J, leaving 14 bases between. The CDR3 nucleotides read TGTGCCAGCAGTTACACACAATCTGCTGAAAAACTGTTTTTT. Translated, it gives CASSYTQSAEKLFF.

V is TRBV2 and J is TRBJ2-7; 7 bases are a match to TRBD1. Germline V CDR1 and CDR2: SNHLY, FYNNEI. This CDR3 has 13 residues. J gave up 5 bases and V 6 bases, and 7 bases lay outside the gene matches. The CDR3 protein is CASRTSGQNEQYV. CDR3 bases: TGTGCCAGCAGAACCTCGGGACAGAACGAGCAGTACGTC.

The chain recombines TRBV18 with TRBJ1-5; TRBD1 matches at 7 bases. V dropped 4 bases and J dropped 4; count of bases not matched to a gene: 4. The CDR3 covers 14 residues. In germline, CDR1 is KGHSH, CDR2 LQKENI. The CDR3 bases are TGTGCCAGCTCACTAAACAGGGGAAATCAGCCCCAGCATTTT. The encoded protein is CASSLNRGNQPQHF.

This chain connects TRBV6-5 to TRBJ1-2, with a weak D call TRBD1 (5 bases). V was trimmed by 2 bases and J by 6 bases, leaving 10 bases between them. Germline V lookup: CDR1 MNHEY, CDR2 SVGAGI. The CDR3 length is 13 residues. The CDR3 region has the DNA TGTGCCAGCAGTTACAAGGGGACTAATGGCTACACCTTC. Encoded protein: CASSYKGTNGYTF.

The chain joins TRBV4-3 to TRBJ2-1; 7 positions match TRBD2. Germline V lookup: CDR1 LGHNA, CDR2 YSLEER. CDR3 length: 13 residues. V lost 0 bases, J lost 11 bases, and 4 bases stayed unmatched. The CDR3: CASSQEGEGQQFF. CDR3 coding DNA: TGCGCCAGCAGCCAAGAAGGGGAGGGGCAGCAGTTCTTC.

The chain carries TRBV28 and TRBJ1-3; D may be TRBD1 (6 bases). V was pared by 3 bases and J by 0 bases, with 12 bases between. This CDR3 contains 16 residues. Germline-derived CDR1 and CDR2 are MDHEN and SYDVKM. CDR3 loop: CASSFAGANSGNTIYF. CDR3 DNA: TGTGCCAGCAGTTTCGCGGGGGCCAACTCTGGAAACACCATATATTTT.